The 24 T cell receptor beta chains below all came from one sample that was sequenced in a study of blood T cell repertoires in COVID-19. Repertoires were generated with immunoSEQ multiplex PCR, while TCRdb's copy carries only in-frame clones and drops some. Here the sample spans 120,000 or so clones, around 82% being singletons. Sequenced input: peripheral blood. The source of these receptors is a man aged 80 or over with active or convalescent COVID-19.

The chain joins TRBV7-3 to TRBJ1-1, with no clear D. The germline V gene encodes CDR1 SGHTA and CDR2 FQGTGA. V was clipped by 1 base and J by 3 bases, with 9 bases between them. The CDR3 has 14 amino acids. The CDR3 sequence: CASSLIRVDTEAFF. CDR3 nucleotide sequence: TGTGCCAGCAGCTTAATTCGGGTCGACACTGAAGCTTTCTTT.

Only a few counts were recorded for this clone. This chain uses TRBV11-2 with TRBJ2-1; D possibly corresponds to TRBD2 (5 bases). Per the germline V gene, CDR1 is SGHAT and CDR2 is FQNNGV. Trimming cost V 5 bases and J 0 bases, with 14 bases left between them. The length of the CDR3 is 16 residues. The CDR3 loop reads CASSPQRVHSYNEQFF. The CDR3 DNA reads as TGTGCCAGCAGCCCTCAGAGGGTACACTCCTACAATGAGCAGTTCTTC.

The chain couples TRBV3-1 (or the pseudogene TRBV3-2) to TRBJ1-2; D may be TRBD1 (5 bases). Germline V CDR1 and CDR2: LGHDT, YNNKEL (reference sequence). V was pared by 0 bases and J by 8 bases, with 13 bases between. This CDR3 is 14 amino acids long. The CDR3 nucleotides read TGTGCCAGCAGCCAAGACCGCGGGGCCCGGGGCTACACCTTC. Translated, it gives CASSQDRGARGYTF.

This chain links TRBV29-1 with TRBJ2-1, with unresolved D. Per the germline V gene, CDR1 is SQVTM and CDR2 is ANQGSEA. Trimming stripped 3 bases from V and 6 bases from J, with 9 bases between. The CDR3 has 12 residues. The CDR3 sequence is CSVEGGGNEQFF. The CDR3, as DNA: TGCAGCGTTGAGGGTGGCGGCAATGAGCAGTTCTTC.

V usage is TRBV28 and J usage is TRBJ2-5, with TRBD2 as a possible D gene (7 bases). The length of the CDR3 is 15 residues. The V gene lost 7 bases and the J gene lost 2 bases, with 17 bases spanning the gap. Germline-derived CDR1 and CDR2 are MDHEN and SYDVKM. Written as DNA, the CDR3 is TGTGCCAGCACCCTTCTTGGGAGGGGGCAAGAGACCCAGTACTTC. It translates to CASTLLGRGQETQYF.

This clone was observed a handful of times. The chain employs TRBV7-2 and TRBJ1-5; weak D call: TRBD1 (6 bases). Trimming cost V 7 bases and J 0 bases, with 19 bases left between them. Germline loops: CDR1 SGHTA, CDR2 FQGNSA. This CDR3 is built from 17 residues. The CDR3 bases are TGTGCCAGCAACTCCGGGCCGGGACAACTTAGCAATCAGCCCCAGCATTTT. Protein sequence: CASNSGPGQLSNQPQHF. Based on the CDR3 plus reference TRBV7-2 and TRBJ1-5, the full variable domain is GAGVSQSPSNKVTEKGKDVELRCDPISGHTALYWYRQSLGQGLEFLIYFQGNSAPDKSGLPSDRFSAERTGGSVSTLTIQRTQQEDSAVYLCASNSGPGQLSNQPQHFGDGTRLSIL.

The V and J genes are TRBV7-2 and TRBJ2-1; D may be TRBD2 (5 bases). This CDR3 is 11 amino acids long. V lost 8 bases, J lost 6 bases, and 8 bases lay in between. In germline, CDR1 is SGHTA, CDR2 FQGNSA. The CDR3 sequence is CASARGNEQFF. The CDR3 bases are TGTGCCAGCGCCCGGGGCAATGAGCAGTTCTTC.

This chain connects TRBV6-5 to TRBJ2-1, with TRBD2 identical over 7 bases. The V gene's germline CDR1 is MNHEY and CDR2 SVGAGI. The CDR3 extends over 13 amino acids. V dropped 6 bases and J dropped 7; count of bases not matched to a gene: 6. DNA for the CDR3: TGTGCCAGCAGCCGGACTAGTGAGAATGAGCAGTTCTTC. Its translation is CASSRTSENEQFF.

The rearrangement links TRBV3-1 (or the pseudogene TRBV3-2) to TRBJ2-7, with 8 bases fitting TRBD1. With 4 bases clipped from V and 5 bases from J, the junction kept 10 bases outside the gene matches. The CDR3 contains 15 residues. Germline V CDR1 and CDR2: LGHDT, YNNKEL (reference sequence). CDR3 region: CASSRLQGEYNEQYF. The CDR3 coding sequence is TGTGCCAGCAGCCGGTTACAGGGGGAGTACAACGAGCAGTACTTC.

This clone occurred a few times. The rearrangement uses TRBV28 and TRBJ1-5, with a weak D call TRBD1 (5 bases). The CDR3 consists of 16 residues. The V gene's germline CDR1 is MDHEN and CDR2 SYDVKM. Trimming shortened V by 8 bases and J by 4 bases, and 21 bases separated the two germline ends. The CDR3 DNA reads as TGTGCCAGCCTGATAGGGGCGCGTTTCCCAAATCAGCCCCAGCATTTT. It specifies CASLIGARFPNQPQHF.

This chain uses TRBV20-1 with TRBJ2-1; 7 bases are shared with TRBD2. CDR1 DFQATT and CDR2 SNEGSKA come from the germline V gene (reference sequence). V dropped 6 bases and J dropped 13; count of bases not matched to a gene: 6. The CDR3 is 10 residues long. The CDR3 here is CSAKGRGQFF. The CDR3 DNA follows: TGCAGTGCAAAGGGGAGGGGCCAGTTCTTC.

The gene calls are TRBV5-1 and TRBJ1-2; D not certain. With 10 bases removed from V and 10 bases from J, the gap between germline ends came to 11 bases. This CDR3 region has 9 residues. Germline V gene data show CDR1 as SGHRS and CDR2 as YFSETQ. This CDR3 is CALNGPYTF. The CDR3 DNA reads TGCGCCCTCAACGGTCCCTACACCTTC.

This rearrangement joins TRBV11-2 to TRBJ2-5; 9 bases fit TRBD2. Germline loops: CDR1 SGHAT, CDR2 FQNNGV. Trimming at V came to 0 bases and at J to 5 bases, leaving 1 base not matched to a gene. There are 14 residues in the CDR3. The CDR3 DNA follows: TGTGCCAGCAGCTTAGATGCGGGGGGGGAGACCCAGTACTTC. Protein: CASSLDAGGETQYF.

This clone came up once. The CDR3 reads CASSFTGNTEAFF. For the CDR3, the DNA is TGTGCCAGCAGCTTCACAGGGAACACTGAAGCTTTCTTT. This chain joins TRBV7-3 and TRBJ1-1, with D tentatively TRBD1 (5 bases). The CDR3 loop spans 13 amino acids. Germline lookup yields CDR1 SGHTA and CDR2 FQGTGA. V gave up 3 bases and J gave up 1 base, with 6 bases separating them.

The V gene is TRBV5-1, the J gene TRBJ2-1, with 14 bases aligning to TRBD2. Germline V lookup: CDR1 SGHRS, CDR2 YFSETQ. There are 16 residues in the CDR3. Trimming removed 4 bases from V and 4 bases from J; junction bases left unmatched: 4. CDR3 sequence: CASSRTSGGKYNEQFF. DNA for the CDR3: TGCGCCAGCAGCCGGACTAGCGGGGGGAAATACAATGAGCAGTTCTTC.

The V and J genes are TRBV27 and TRBJ1-5; maybe TRBD1 (6 bases). V gave up 2 bases and J gave up 0 bases, with 8 bases separating them. CDR1 is MNHEY and CDR2 is SMNVEV in the germline V gene (reference sequence). CDR3 length: 15 amino acids. CDR3 DNA sequence: TGTGCCAGCAGTTTAGGACAGAATAGCAATCAGCCCCAGCATTTT. It yields the protein CASSLGQNSNQPQHF.

V is TRBV27 and J is TRBJ2-1; 8 bases are a match to TRBD1. This CDR3 contains 16 residues. V dropped 4 bases and J dropped 4; count of bases not matched to a gene: 9. Germline CDR1 MNHEY, CDR2 SMNVEV (reference sequence). CDR3 protein: CASSSYGTGVYNEQFF. For the CDR3, the DNA is TGTGCCAGCAGTTCCTATGGGACAGGAGTTTACAATGAGCAGTTCTTC.

This clone came up a few times. The chain carries TRBV19 and TRBJ1-5; 10 nucleotides align to TRBD1. Germline V gene sequence: CDR1 LNHDA, CDR2 SQIVND (reference sequence). V was clipped by 5 bases and J by 7 bases; unmatched bases: 11. CDR3 size: 16 residues. For the CDR3, the DNA is TGTGCCAGTAGTGCGCCGACAGGGGGCGCAGGGCAGCCCCAGCATTTT. This sequence encodes CASSAPTGGAGQPQHF.

CDR3: CATVGGGGTDTQYF. CDR3 coding DNA: TGTGCCACCGTAGGGGGGGGAGGCACAGATACGCAGTATTTT. The chain employs TRBV24-1 and TRBJ2-3, with a tentative D call TRBD2 (7 bases). V lost 9 bases, J lost 1 base, and 13 bases lay in between. This CDR3 has 14 amino acids. Per the germline V gene, CDR1 is KGHDR and CDR2 is SFDVKD.

The chain combines TRBV6-4 with TRBJ2-5; a possible D gene is TRBD2 (5 bases). Germline CDR1 MRHNA, CDR2 SNTAGT. Between the trimmed V and J ends, which lost 0 bases and 5 bases, there was a span of 7 bases. The CDR3 totals 13 residues. In DNA, the CDR3 is TGTGCCAGCAGTGACTCGCCGGGGGAGACCCAGTACTTC. Its translation: CASSDSPGETQYF.

The rearrangement links TRBV11-2 to TRBJ1-3; D is perhaps TRBD1 (6 bases). V lost 3 bases to trimming and J lost 4 bases, with 13 bases between them. The length of the CDR3 is 15 residues. Per the germline V gene, CDR1 is SGHAT and CDR2 is FQNNGV. The CDR3 DNA reads TGTGCCAGCAGCTTCACTCCCGGGACAGGAAACACCATATATTTT. Encoded protein: CASSFTPGTGNTIYF.

This chain links TRBV7-2 with TRBJ2-5; 12 bases match TRBD2. Trimming took 5 bases from V and 5 from J; bases not matched to a gene: 6. CDR1 and CDR2 from the germline V gene are SGHTA and FQGNSA. The CDR3 loop spans 15 amino acids. For the CDR3, the DNA is TGTGCCAGCAGCCATCCTAGCGGGGGGGCGGAGACCCAGTACTTC. Translated: CASSHPSGGAETQYF.

The CDR3 nucleotides are TGCAGCGTTGAAACGGCTAACTATGGCTACACCTTC. It specifies CSVETANYGYTF. The rearrangement joins TRBV29-1 to TRBJ1-2; no clear D gene. In germline, CDR1 is SQVTM, CDR2 ANQGSEA. V gave up 2 bases and J gave up 0 bases, with 4 bases separating them. The CDR3 is 12 residues long. The variable domain in full, with the rest retrieved from reference TRBV29-1 and TRBJ1-2, is SAVISQKPSRDICQRGTSLTIQCQVDSQVTMMFWYRQQPGQSLTLIATANQGSEATYESGFVIDKFPISRPNLTFSTLTVSNMSPEDSSIYLCSVETANYGYTFGSGTRLTVV.

The chain has TRBV6-2 or TRBV6-3 and TRBJ1-1; D is perhaps TRBD1 (5 bases). Trimming stripped 2 bases from V and 5 bases from J, with 15 bases between. Germline lookup yields CDR1 MNHEY and CDR2 SVGEGT. The CDR3 length is 15 residues. DNA of the CDR3: TGTGCCAGCAGTTACCCCAGGGCAGGAGGGACTGAAGCTTTCTTT. Translating it yields CASSYPRAGGTEAFF.